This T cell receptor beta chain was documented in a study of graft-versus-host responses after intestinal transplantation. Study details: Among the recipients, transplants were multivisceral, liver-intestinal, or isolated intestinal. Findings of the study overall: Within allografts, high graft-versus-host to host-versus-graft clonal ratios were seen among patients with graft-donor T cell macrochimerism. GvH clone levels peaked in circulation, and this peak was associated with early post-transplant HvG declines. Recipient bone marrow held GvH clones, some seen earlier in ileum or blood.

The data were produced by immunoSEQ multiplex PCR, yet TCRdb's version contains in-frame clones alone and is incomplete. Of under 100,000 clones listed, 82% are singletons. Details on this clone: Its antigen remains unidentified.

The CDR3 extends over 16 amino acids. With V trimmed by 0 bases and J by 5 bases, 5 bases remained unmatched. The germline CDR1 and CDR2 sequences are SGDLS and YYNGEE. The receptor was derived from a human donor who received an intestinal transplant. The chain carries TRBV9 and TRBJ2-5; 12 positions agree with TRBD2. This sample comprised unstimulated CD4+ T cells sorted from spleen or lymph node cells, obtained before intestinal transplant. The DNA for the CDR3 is TGTGCCAGCAGCGTAGGTGGAACTAGCGGGGGGGAGACCCAGTACTTC. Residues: CASSVGGTSGGETQYF.